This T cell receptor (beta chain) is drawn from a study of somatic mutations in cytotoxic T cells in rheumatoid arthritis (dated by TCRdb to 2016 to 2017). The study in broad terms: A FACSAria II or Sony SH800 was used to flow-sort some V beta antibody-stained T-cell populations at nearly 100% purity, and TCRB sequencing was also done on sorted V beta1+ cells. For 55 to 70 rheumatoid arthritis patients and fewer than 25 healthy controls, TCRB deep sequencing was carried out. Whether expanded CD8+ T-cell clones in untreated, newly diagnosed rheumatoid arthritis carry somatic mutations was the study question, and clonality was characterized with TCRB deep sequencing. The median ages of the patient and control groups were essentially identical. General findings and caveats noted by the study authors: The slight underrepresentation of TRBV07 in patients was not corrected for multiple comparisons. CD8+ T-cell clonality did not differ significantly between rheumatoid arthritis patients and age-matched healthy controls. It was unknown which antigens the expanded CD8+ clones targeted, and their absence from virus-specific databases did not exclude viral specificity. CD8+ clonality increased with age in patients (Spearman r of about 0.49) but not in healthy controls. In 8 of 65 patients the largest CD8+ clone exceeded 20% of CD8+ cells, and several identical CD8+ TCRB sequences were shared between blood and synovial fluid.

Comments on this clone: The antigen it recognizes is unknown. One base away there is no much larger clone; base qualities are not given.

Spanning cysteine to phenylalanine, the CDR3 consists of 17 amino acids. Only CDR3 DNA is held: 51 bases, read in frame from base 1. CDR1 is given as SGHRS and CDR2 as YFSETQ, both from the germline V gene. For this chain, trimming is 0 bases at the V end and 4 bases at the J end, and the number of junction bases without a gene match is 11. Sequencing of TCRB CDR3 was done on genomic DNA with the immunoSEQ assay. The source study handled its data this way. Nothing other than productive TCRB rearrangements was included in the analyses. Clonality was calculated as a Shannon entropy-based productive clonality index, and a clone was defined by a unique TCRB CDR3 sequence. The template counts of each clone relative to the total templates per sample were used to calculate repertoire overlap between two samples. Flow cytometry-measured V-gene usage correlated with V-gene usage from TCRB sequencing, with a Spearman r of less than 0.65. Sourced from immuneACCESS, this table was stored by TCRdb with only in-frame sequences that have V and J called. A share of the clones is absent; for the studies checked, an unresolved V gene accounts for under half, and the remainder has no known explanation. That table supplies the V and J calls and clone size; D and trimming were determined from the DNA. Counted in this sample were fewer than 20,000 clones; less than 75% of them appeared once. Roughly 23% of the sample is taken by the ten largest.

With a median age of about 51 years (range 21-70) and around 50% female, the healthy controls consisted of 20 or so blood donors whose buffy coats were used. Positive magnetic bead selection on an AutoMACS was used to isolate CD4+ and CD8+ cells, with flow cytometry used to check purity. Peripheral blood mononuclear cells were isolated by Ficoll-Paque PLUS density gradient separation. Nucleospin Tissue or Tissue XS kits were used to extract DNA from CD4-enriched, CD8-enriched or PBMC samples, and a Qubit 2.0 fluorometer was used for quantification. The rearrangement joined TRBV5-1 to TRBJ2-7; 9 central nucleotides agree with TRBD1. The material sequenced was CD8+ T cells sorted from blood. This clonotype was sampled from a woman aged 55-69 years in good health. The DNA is TGCGCCAGCAGCTTGGACTCCGGGACAGGGCTCGCGTACGAGCAGTACTTC. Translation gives CASSLDSGTGLAYEQYF. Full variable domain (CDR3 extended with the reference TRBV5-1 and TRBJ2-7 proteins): KAGVTQTPRYLIKTRGQQVTLSCSPISGHRSVSWYQQTPGQGLQFLFEYFSETQRNKGNFPGRFSGRQFSNSRSEMNVSTLELGDSALYLCASSLDSGTGLAYEQYFGPGTRLTVT.